The rows below give T cell receptor beta chains drawn from one sample of a study of glioma-infiltrating T cells after dendritic cell vaccination. Clones were read by immunoSEQ multiplex PCR, and TCRdb kept only the in-frame ones, dropping some. The repertoire holds 45,000 to 50,000 clones, roughly 85% seen once, with 9.5% to 12% in the top ten. The specimen was blood, collected before dendritic cell vaccination. The receptor set was obtained from a human donor with glioblastoma. Both conserved end residues are part of each CDR3. Only some rows state a clone size, as once, few, many or a class for expanded clones.

v_call,clone_size,cdr3_aa
TRBV4-3,-,CASSQETGGSEAFF
TRBV29-1,-,CSVGVEGSPLEQYF
TRBV18,-,CASSPGGQETQYF
TRBV5-1,-,CASSRLGSQRGYEQYF
TRBV6-1,-,CASSGWTGGDGYTF
TRBV4-2,-,CASSRGQTNQPQHF
TRBV18,-,CASSPTPLPGHLFPEQYF
TRBV15,-,CATSRGQGQGHQPQHF
TRBV29-1,-,CSVEGGREVVNEQFF
TRBV5-5,few,CASSSPVSGQPNQPQHF
TRBV6-5,-,CASSHRDRGSYEQYF
TRBV5-6,-,CASTRDGRLTGELFF
TRBV19,-,CASSIPRWRAGINTGELFF
TRBV9,-,CASSASPGLAGGQETQYF
TRBV19,-,CASRTGQGLGEKLFF
TRBV6-1,-,CASSEVGIMGGNEQFF
TRBV9,-,CASSSHGLAGDNEQFF
TRBV18,-,CASSATGGPYEQYF
TRBV6-5,-,CANSLRGGIQETQYF
TRBV9,-,CASSEDRGIEQYF
TRBV11-2,once,CASSPPSSYEQYF
TRBV7-2,-,CASSFFKGQGDEQYF
TRBV7-2,-,CASSPGTVSGNTIYF
TRBV30,once,CAWGAGQPQHF
TRBV7-2,-,CASSLQFDSSYEQYF
TRBV10-3,-,CATEGDSGNTIYF
TRBV2,-,CASTGGKTNTGELFF
TRBV5-4,-,CASSLKGADGYGYTF
TRBV10-3,-,CAISESTGTSGTYEQYF